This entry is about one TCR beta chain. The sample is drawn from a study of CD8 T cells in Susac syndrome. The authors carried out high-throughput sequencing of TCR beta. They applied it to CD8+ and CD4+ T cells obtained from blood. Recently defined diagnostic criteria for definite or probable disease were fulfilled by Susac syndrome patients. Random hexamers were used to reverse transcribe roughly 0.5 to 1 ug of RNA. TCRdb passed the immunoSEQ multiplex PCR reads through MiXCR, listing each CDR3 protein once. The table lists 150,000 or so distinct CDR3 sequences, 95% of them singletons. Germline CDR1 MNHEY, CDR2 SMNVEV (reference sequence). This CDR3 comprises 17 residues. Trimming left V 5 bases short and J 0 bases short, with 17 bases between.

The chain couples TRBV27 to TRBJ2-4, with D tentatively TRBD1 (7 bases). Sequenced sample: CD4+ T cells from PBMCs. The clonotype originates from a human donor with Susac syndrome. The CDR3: CASSRQGEGLAKNIQYF. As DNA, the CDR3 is TGTGCCAGCAGTCGACAGGGAGAGGGACTAGCCAAAAACATTCAGTACTTC.